Listed below are T cell receptor beta chains from one sample, sequenced in a study of blood T cell dynamics during melanoma immunotherapy. Some clones are missing from TCRdb's copy, which holds only in-frame ones; the method was immunoSEQ multiplex PCR. The repertoire has some 15,000 clones, about four fifths of them found once; the top ten carry roughly 9%. The sequencing here drew on blood, taken from a patient treated with checkpoint blockade. These receptors were obtained from a human donor with melanoma. CDR3s include the opening cysteine and the closing phenylalanine or tryptophan. The order of the fields is D gene, J gene, V gene, clone size, CDR3 DNA, CDR3 protein. D genes are given only for firm matches. Clone sizes are given selectively: once, few, many, or a class where the clone is expanded.

-,TRBJ2-2,TRBV7-3,few,TGTGCCAGCAGCTTAACGTTGGGGGGCGCGGGCACCGGGGAGCTGTTTTTT,CASSLTLGGAGTGELFF
TRBD2,TRBJ2-5,TRBV7-2,-,TGTGCCAGCAGCCCCGGGACTACTCAGGGGACCCAGTACTTC,CASSPGTTQGTQYF
TRBD2,TRBJ2-5,TRBV29-1,-,TGCAGCCACTCGGGGGGGACCCAGTACTTC,CSHSGGTQYF
-,TRBJ2-1,TRBV7-2,-,TGTGCCAGCAGCTTATTCGGCACCCAGCAGGATGAGCAGTTCTTC,CASSLFGTQQDEQFF
TRBD2,TRBJ2-7,TRBV28,-,TGTGCCAGCAGTTTATGGGGGGGGGAAAGTAACGAGCAGTACTTC,CASSLWGGESNEQYF
TRBD2,TRBJ2-5,TRBV6-1,once,TGTGCCAGCAGTGCCCTGCCCCCGGGGGGTTCCGAGACCCAGTACTTC,CASSALPPGGSETQYF
-,TRBJ1-1,TRBV5-1,-,TGCGCCAGCAGCTTGGTACCAGCCTCAATGAACACTGAAGCTTTCTTT,CASSLVPASMNTEAFF
-,TRBJ1-1,TRBV9,-,TGTGCCAGCAGCGGACAACGGACCACTGAAGCTTTCTTT,CASSGQRTTEAFF
TRBD2,TRBJ2-7,TRBV4-3,-,TGCGCCAGCAGCCAGACCGGGACTAGCCCTATTCACGAGCAGTACTTC,CASSQTGTSPIHEQYF
TRBD1,TRBJ2-5,TRBV25-1,-,TGTGCCAGCAGGGATTCCGGGACAGGGAAGACCCAGTACTTC,CASRDSGTGKTQYF
TRBD2,TRBJ2-1,TRBV14,-,TGTGCCAGCAGCCGCGGTAGCGGGAGCACCAATGAGCAGTTCTTC,CASSRGSGSTNEQFF
-,TRBJ1-1,TRBV15,once,TGTGCCACCAGCAGAGATCGACATTTGAACACTGAAGCTTTCTTT,CATSRDRHLNTEAFF
TRBD2,TRBJ2-1,TRBV5-4,-,TGTGCCAGCAGCTTCCCCTTAGCGGGGGATGACAATGAGCAGTTCTTC,CASSFPLAGDDNEQFF
-,TRBJ1-1,TRBV29-1,-,TGCAGCGTCTCTTCCAGGGTTTCCACTGAAGCTTTCTTT,CSVSSRVSTEAFF
-,TRBJ2-1,TRBV5-5,-,TGTGCCAGCAGCTGGACGGACAGCCCCACTTTCAATGAGCAGTTCTTC,CASSWTDSPTFNEQFF
TRBD2,TRBJ2-5,TRBV27,-,TGTGCCAGCAGTTTCTCGGGGACTAGCGGGAGAAAAGAGACCCAGTACTTC,CASSFSGTSGRKETQYF
TRBD2,TRBJ2-5,TRBV4-2,once,TGTGCCAGCAGCCGAACTAGCGGGGGGGGAGGATGGGAAGAGACCCAGTACTTC,CASSRTSGGGGWEETQYF
TRBD1,TRBJ1-5,TRBV27,-,TGTGCCAGCAGAAACCCAGGGGGCCACAATCAGCCCCAGCATTTT,CASRNPGGHNQPQHF